This is a list of T cell receptor beta chains from one sample in a study of early stage breast cancer tumors. Libraries were prepared by immunoSEQ multiplex PCR; TCRdb keeps only in-frame clonotypes and omits some of them. Here the sample spans roughly 30,000 clones, 74% being singletons. Sequenced material: blood. The receptors derive from a person aged 35-50 years with breast cancer. The CDR3 runs from the conserved cysteine through the conserved F or W. The D gene is left open where the match is weak. Some rows mark clone size as missing; the rest say once, few, many or name a class of expanded clone.

clone_size,j_call,v_call,d_call,cdr3_nt,cdr3_aa
-,TRBJ1-2,TRBV30,-,TGTGCCTGGAGTGTCTCTGGCAGCCCTTTCTATGGCTACACCTTC,CAWSVSGSPFYGYTF
-,TRBJ1-1,TRBV30,TRBD1,TGTGGGAACTGGGGACAGGGGAACACTGAAGCTTTCTTT,CGNWGQGNTEAFF
-,TRBJ2-7,TRBV11-2,TRBD2,TGTGCCAGCAGCTACACTAGCGGGACGTACGAGCAGTACTTC,CASSYTSGTYEQYF
-,TRBJ1-5,TRBV19,TRBD1,TGTGCCAGTAGTTTCGCCCTCACAGGGGGTCAGCCCCAGCATTTT,CASSFALTGGQPQHF
-,TRBJ2-1,TRBV4-3,TRBD2,TGCGCCAGCAGCCAGGGGACTAGCGGATACAATGAGCAGTTCTTC,CASSQGTSGYNEQFF
-,TRBJ1-2,TRBV30,TRBD1,TGTGCCTGGAGTTGGACAGGAGACTATGGCTACACCTTC,CAWSWTGDYGYTF
-,TRBJ2-3,TRBV28,TRBD1,TGTGCCAGCAGTTTCTGGGGACAGGGGGCAGGGGATACGCAGTATTTT,CASSFWGQGAGDTQYF
-,TRBJ2-1,TRBV4-3,TRBD2,TGCGCCAGCAGCCAAGATCTCGCTAGCGGGAATGAGCAGTTCTTC,CASSQDLASGNEQFF
-,TRBJ1-3,TRBV19,TRBD1,TGTGCCAGTAGTATTGACAGGGCCCGTCCCGCACTTGGAAACACCATATATTTT,CASSIDRARPALGNTIYF
few,TRBJ1-1,TRBV29-1,-,TGCAGCGTTGATGGGTCGGGGGGCGCCGGCACTGAAGCTTTCTTT,CSVDGSGGAGTEAFF
once,TRBJ2-5,TRBV7-2,TRBD1,TGTGCCAGCAGCTCCTACAGGGGGCTTGGGGAGACCCAGTACTTC,CASSSYRGLGETQYF
-,TRBJ2-7,TRBV11-1,-,TGTGCCAGCAGCTTAGGGGCAGCTGGGGAGCAGTACTTC,CASSLGAAGEQYF
once,TRBJ1-2,TRBV29-1,TRBD1,TGCAGCGCCGACAGGGCCTCAAGTGGGAGTAACTATGGCTACACCTTC,CSADRASSGSNYGYTF
-,TRBJ2-4,TRBV5-6,-,TGTGCCAGCAGCGGGTACTGGAGGGCCGGTGGAAACATTCAGTACTTC,CASSGYWRAGGNIQYF
-,TRBJ1-5,TRBV7-9,-,TGTGCCAGCAGCTTAGGGGAGAATCAGCCCCAGCATTTT,CASSLGENQPQHF
-,TRBJ2-5,TRBV7-8,-,TGTGCCAGCAGCTTTAACAGTGGGGCGGGGGAGACCCAGTACTTC,CASSFNSGAGETQYF
few,TRBJ2-1,TRBV5-1,TRBD2,TGCGCCAGCAGCTTGCGTTCTAGCGGCTACAATGAGCAGTTCTTC,CASSLRSSGYNEQFF
-,TRBJ2-2,TRBV7-2,-,TGTGCCAGCAGCTTGGAGGAGAACACCGGGGAGCTGTTTTTT,CASSLEENTGELFF
-,TRBJ2-6,TRBV18,-,TGTGCCAGCTCTCCACGGGCTGGGGCCAACGTCCTGACTTTC,CASSPRAGANVLTF
-,TRBJ2-3,TRBV5-6,TRBD2,TGTGCCAGCAGCTTGTTTAGCGGGATCCCCATGAGGACAGATACGCAGTATTTT,CASSLFSGIPMRTDTQYF
-,TRBJ2-5,TRBV2,TRBD2,TGTGCCAGCAATCCGGGAGGGCCGGAGACCCAGTACTTC,CASNPGGPETQYF
once,TRBJ1-4,TRBV7-8,-,TGTGCCAGCAGCCCAAGAAGGGAAAAACTGTTTTTT,CASSPRREKLFF
-,TRBJ2-7,TRBV5-4,TRBD1,TGTGCCAGCAGCTTTCAGGGGGCTGGACTAACTCACGAATACGAGCAGTACTTC,CASSFQGAGLTHEYEQYF